The clone carrying this T cell receptor (beta chain) was detected many times. The missing CDR3 end, 3 residues past where the read stops, is filled in from the germline J gene. This record belongs to a study of T cell clonality in common variable immunodeficiency. V dropped 5 bases and J dropped 0 bases, with 11 bases sitting between them. Germline values: CDR1 DFQATT, CDR2 SNEGSKA (reference sequence). The CDR3 consists of 13 residues. Some clones are missing from TCRdb's copy, which holds only in-frame ones; the method was immunoSEQ multiplex PCR. Listed for the sample are 45,000 to 65,000 clones, none seen a single time.

The sequencing input was peripheral blood mononuclear cells. The receptor comes from a person between 18 and 75 years old in good health. The chain joins TRBV20-1 to TRBJ2-7, with D perhaps TRBD2 (5 bases). Partial CDR3 DNA: TGCAGTGCTCGGCCGGGGAGCTCCTACGAG. Translation: CSARPGSSYE. The CDR3 as a whole reads CSARPGSSYEQYF.